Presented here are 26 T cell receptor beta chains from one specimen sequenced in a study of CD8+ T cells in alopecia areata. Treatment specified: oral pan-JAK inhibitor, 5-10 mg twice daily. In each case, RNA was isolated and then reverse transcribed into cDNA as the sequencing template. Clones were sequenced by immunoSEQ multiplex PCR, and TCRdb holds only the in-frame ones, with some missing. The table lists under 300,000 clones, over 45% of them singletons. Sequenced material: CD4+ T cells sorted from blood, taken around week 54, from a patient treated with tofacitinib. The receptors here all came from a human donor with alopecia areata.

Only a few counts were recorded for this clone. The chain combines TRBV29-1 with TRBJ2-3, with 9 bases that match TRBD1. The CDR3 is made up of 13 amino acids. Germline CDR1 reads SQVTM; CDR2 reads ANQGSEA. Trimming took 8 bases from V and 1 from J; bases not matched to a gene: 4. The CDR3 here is CSRQGEGTDTQYF. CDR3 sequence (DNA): TGCAGCCGACAGGGGGAGGGCACAGATACGCAGTATTTT.

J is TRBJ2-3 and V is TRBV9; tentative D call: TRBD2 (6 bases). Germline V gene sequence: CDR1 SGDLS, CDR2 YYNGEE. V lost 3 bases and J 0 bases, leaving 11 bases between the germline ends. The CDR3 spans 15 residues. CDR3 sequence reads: CASSGGLASTDTQYF. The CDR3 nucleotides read TGTGCCAGCAGCGGGGGACTCGCTAGCACAGATACGCAGTATTTT.

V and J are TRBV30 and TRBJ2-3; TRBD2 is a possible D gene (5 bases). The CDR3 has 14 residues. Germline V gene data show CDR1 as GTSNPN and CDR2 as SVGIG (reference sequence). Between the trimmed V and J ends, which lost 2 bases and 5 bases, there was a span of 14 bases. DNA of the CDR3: TGTGCCTGGAGTTGGGTGGATCGGGGAGATACGCAGTATTTT. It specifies CAWSWVDRGDTQYF.

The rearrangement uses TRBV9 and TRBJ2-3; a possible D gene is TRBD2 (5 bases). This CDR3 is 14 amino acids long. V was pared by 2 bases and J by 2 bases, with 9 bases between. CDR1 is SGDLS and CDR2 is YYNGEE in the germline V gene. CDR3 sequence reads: CASSVTGNTDTQYF. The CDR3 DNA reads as TGTGCCAGCAGCGTGACCGGGAACACAGATACGCAGTATTTT.

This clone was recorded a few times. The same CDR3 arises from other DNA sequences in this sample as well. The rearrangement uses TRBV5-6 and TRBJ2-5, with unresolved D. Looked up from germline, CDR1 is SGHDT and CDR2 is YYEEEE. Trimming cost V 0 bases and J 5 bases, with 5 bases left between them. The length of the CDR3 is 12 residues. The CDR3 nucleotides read TGTGCCAGCAGCTTGGCCGTGGAGACCCAGTACTTC. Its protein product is CASSLAVETQYF.

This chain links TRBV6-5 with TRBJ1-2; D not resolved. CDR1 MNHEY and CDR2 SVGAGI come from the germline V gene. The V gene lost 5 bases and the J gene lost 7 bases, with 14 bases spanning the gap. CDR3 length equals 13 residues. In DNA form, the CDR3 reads TGTGCCAGCAGTGACCCTATAACGCCTGGCTACACCTTC. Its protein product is CASSDPITPGYTF.

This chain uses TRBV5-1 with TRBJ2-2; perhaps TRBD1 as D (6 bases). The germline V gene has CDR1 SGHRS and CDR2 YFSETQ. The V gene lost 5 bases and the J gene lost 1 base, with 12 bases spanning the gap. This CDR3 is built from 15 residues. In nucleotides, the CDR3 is TGCGCCAGCAGAATCCGGGACATGAACACCGGGGAGCTGTTTTTT. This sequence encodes CASRIRDMNTGELFF. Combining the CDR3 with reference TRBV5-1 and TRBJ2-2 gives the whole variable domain KAGVTQTPRYLIKTRGQQVTLSCSPISGHRSVSWYQQTPGQGLQFLFEYFSETQRNKGNFPGRFSGRQFSNSRSEMNVSTLELGDSALYLCASRIRDMNTGELFFGEGSRLTVL.

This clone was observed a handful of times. The CDR3 here is CASTISGTGSYGYTF. The CDR3 DNA is TGTGCCAGCACCATCTCCGGGACAGGGAGCTATGGCTACACCTTC. The J gene is TRBJ1-2, the V gene TRBV7-2, with 9 bases that match TRBD1. The CDR3 sequence is 15 residues long. Looked up from germline, CDR1 is SGHTA and CDR2 is FQGNSA. J was trimmed by 4 bases and V by 7 bases; bases with no gene match: 10.

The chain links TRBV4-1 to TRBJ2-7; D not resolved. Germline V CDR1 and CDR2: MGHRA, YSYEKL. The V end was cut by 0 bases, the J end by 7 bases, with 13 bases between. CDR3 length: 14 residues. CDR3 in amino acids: CASSQEFPRWEQYF. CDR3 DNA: TGCGCCAGCAGCCAAGAATTCCCCCGGTGGGAGCAGTACTTC.

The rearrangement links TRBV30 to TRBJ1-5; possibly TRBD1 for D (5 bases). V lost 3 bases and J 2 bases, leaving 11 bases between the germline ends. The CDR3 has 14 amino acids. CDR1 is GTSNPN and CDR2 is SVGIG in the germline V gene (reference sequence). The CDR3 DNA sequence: TGTGCCTGGAGGGGGGGTGGAGGCAATCAGCCCCAGCATTTT. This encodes CAWRGGGGNQPQHF. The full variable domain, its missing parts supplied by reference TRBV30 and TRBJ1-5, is SQTIHQWPATLVQPVGSPLSLECTVEGTSNPNLYWYRQAAGRGLQLLFYSVGIGQISSEVPQNLSASRPQDRQFILSSKKLLLSDSGFYLCAWRGGGGNQPQHFGDGTRLSIL.

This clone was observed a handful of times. CDR3 loop: CASSPGNPDRVYSPLHF. In nucleotides, the CDR3 is TGTGCCAGCAGCCCGGGAAACCCGGACAGGGTTTACTCACCCCTCCACTTT. The chain combines TRBV4-2 with TRBJ1-6; 8 bases fit TRBD1. The CDR3 contains 17 residues. Trimming took 4 bases from V and 10 from J; bases not matched to a gene: 15. Looked up from germline, CDR1 is LGHNA and CDR2 is YNFKEQ.

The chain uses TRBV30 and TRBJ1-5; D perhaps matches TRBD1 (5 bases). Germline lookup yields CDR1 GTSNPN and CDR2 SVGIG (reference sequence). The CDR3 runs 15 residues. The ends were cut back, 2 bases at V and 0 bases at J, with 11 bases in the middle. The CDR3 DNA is TGTGCCTGGAGTACGGGGCGGGTTAGCAATCAGCCCCAGCATTTT. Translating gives CAWSTGRVSNQPQHF.

CDR3 bases: TGTGCCAGCTCACCAGTCAGGGGGCTGTCAGATACGCAGTATTTT. It codes for CASSPVRGLSDTQYF. The chain employs TRBV18 and TRBJ2-3, with 8 bases lining up with TRBD1. In germline, CDR1 is KGHSH, CDR2 LQKENI. This CDR3 contains 15 residues. V dropped 2 bases and J dropped 4; count of bases not matched to a gene: 5. The entire variable domain, with the rest obtained from reference TRBV18 and TRBJ2-3, is as follows: NAGVMQNPRHLVRRRGQEARLRCSPMKGHSHVYWYRQLPEEGLKFMVYLQKENIIDESGMPKERFSAEFPKEGPSILRIQQVVRGDSAAYFCASSPVRGLSDTQYFGPGTRLTVL.

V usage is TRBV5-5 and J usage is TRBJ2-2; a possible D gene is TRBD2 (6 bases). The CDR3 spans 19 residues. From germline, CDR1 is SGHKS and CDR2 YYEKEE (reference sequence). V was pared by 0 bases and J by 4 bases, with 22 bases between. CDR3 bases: TGTGCCAGCAGCTTGGTACTTTCCGGGGGTCGGCTGTCCACCGGGGAGCTGTTTTTT. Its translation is CASSLVLSGGRLSTGELFF.

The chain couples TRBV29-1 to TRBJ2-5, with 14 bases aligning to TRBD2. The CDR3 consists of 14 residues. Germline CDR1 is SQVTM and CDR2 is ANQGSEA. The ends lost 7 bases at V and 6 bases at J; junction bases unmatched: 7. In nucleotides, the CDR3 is TGCAGCGGCGTGACTAGCGGGGGGGCAAAGACCCAGTACTTC. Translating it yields CSGVTSGGAKTQYF. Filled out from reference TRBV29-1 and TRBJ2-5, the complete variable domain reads SAVISQKPSRDICQRGTSLTIQCQVDSQVTMMFWYRQQPGQSLTLIATANQGSEATYESGFVIDKFPISRPNLTFSTLTVSNMSPEDSSIYLCSGVTSGGAKTQYFGPGTRLLVL.

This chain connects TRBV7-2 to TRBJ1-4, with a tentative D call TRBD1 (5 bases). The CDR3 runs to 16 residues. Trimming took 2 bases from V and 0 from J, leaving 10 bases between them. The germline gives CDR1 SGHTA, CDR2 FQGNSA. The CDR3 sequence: CASSLRGFATNEKLFF. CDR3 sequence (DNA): TGTGCCAGCAGCTTAAGGGGATTTGCAACTAATGAAAAACTGTTTTTT.

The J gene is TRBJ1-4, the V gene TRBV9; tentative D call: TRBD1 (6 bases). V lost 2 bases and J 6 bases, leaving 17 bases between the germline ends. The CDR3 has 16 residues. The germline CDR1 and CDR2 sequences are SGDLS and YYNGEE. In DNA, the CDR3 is TGTGCCAGCAGCGTGGGAGAAGGGACATTGTATGAAAAACTGTTTTTT. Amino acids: CASSVGEGTLYEKLFF.

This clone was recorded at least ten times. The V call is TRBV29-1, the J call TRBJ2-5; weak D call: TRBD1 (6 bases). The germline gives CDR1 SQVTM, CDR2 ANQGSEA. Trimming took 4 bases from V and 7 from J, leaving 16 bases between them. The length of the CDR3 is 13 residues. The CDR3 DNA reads TGCAGCGTTGCGCCAGGGGCCGTGGGGACCCAGTACTTC. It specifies CSVAPGAVGTQYF.

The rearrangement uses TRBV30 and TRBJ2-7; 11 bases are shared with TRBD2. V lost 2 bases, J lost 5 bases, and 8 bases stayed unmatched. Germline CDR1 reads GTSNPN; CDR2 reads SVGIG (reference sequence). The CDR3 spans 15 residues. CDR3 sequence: CAWSSIAGGPNEQYF. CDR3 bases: TGTGCCTGGAGTTCAATAGCGGGGGGGCCGAACGAGCAGTACTTC.

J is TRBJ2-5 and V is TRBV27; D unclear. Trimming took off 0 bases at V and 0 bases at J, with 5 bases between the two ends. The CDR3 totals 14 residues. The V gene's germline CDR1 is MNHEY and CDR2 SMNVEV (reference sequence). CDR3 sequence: CASSLSRYQETQYF. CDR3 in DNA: TGTGCCAGCAGTTTATCACGGTACCAAGAGACCCAGTACTTC.

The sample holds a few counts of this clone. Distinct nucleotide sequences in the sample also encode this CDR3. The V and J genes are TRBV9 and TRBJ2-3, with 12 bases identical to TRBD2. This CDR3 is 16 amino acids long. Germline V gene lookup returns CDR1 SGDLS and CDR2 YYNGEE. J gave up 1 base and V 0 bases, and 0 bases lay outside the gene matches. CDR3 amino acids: CASSVGLAGGTDTQYF. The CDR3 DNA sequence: TGTGCCAGCAGCGTAGGACTAGCGGGGGGCACAGATACGCAGTATTTT.

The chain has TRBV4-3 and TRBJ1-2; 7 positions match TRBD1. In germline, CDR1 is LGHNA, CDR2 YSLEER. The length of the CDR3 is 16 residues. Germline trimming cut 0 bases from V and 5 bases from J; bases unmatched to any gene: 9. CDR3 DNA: TGCGCCAGCAGCCAAGATACGGGCAGGGGGTTTTATGGCTACACCTTC. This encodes CASSQDTGRGFYGYTF.

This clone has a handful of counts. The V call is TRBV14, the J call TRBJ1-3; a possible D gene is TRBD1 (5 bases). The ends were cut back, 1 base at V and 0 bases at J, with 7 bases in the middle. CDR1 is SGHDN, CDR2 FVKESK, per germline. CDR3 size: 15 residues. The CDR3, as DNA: TGTGCCAGCAGCCAAGTGGGACTCTCTGGAAACACCATATATTTT. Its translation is CASSQVGLSGNTIYF.

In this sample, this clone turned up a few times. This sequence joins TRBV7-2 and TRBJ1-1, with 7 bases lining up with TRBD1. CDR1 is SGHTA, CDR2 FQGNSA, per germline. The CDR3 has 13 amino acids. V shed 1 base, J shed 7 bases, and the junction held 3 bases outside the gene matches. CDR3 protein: CASSLEAGGEAFF. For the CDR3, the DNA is TGTGCCAGCAGCTTAGAGGCAGGGGGTGAAGCTTTCTTT.

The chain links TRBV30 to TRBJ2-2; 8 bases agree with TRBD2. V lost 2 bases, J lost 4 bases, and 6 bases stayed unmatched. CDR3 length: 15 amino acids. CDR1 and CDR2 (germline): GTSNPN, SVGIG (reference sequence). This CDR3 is CAWSLWTSSTGELFF. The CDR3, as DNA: TGTGCCTGGAGTCTTTGGACTAGCTCCACCGGGGAGCTGTTTTTT.

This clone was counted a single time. CDR3 amino acids: CASSFSRGYNEQFF. The CDR3 region has the DNA TGTGCCAGCAGTTTTAGCAGGGGATACAATGAGCAGTTCTTC. V usage is TRBV27 and J usage is TRBJ2-1, with D possibly matching TRBD1 (6 bases). From germline, CDR1 is MNHEY and CDR2 SMNVEV (reference sequence). CDR3 size: 14 residues. The V gene lost 3 bases and the J gene lost 4 bases, with 10 bases spanning the gap.